The following is a TCR beta chain sequence with its context. Trimming shortened V by 0 bases and J by 1 base, and 11 bases separated the two germline ends. This CDR3 comprises 15 residues. The germline V gene has CDR1 SGDLS and CDR2 YYNGEE. The sample belongs to a study of blood T cell repertoires in COVID-19. Repertoires were generated with immunoSEQ multiplex PCR, while TCRdb's copy carries only in-frame clones and drops some. Of about 120,000 clones listed, around 89% are singletons. The chain employs TRBV9 and TRBJ2-7; D is perhaps TRBD1 (5 bases). This TCR derives from an older woman with COVID-19, enrolled during active disease. Sample: peripheral blood. The CDR3 nucleotides are TGTGCCAGCAGCGTAGCTACAGGATTTTCCTACGAGCAGTACTTC. This translates into CASSVATGFSYEQYF.